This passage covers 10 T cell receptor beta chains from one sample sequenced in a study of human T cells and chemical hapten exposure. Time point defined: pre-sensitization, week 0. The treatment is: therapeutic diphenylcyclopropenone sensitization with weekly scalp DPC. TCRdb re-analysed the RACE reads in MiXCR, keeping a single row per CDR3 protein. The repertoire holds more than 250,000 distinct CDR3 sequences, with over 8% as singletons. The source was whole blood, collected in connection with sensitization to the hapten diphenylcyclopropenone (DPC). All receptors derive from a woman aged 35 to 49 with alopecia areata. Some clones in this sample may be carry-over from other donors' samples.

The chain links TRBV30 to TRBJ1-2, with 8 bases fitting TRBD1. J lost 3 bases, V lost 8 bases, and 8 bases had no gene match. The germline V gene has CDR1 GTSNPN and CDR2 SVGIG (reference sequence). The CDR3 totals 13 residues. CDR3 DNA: TGTGCCCTGGTACAGGGGGGAGACTATGGCTACACCTTC. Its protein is CALVQGGDYGYTF.

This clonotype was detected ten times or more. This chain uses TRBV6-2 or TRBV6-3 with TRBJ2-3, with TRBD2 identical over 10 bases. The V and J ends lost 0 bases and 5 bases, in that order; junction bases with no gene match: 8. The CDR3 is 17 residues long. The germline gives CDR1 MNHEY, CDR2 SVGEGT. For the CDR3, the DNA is TGTGCCAGCAGTTACTCGGTTGCTAGCGGGAGAGGAGATACGCAGTATTTT. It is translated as CASSYSVASGRGDTQYF.

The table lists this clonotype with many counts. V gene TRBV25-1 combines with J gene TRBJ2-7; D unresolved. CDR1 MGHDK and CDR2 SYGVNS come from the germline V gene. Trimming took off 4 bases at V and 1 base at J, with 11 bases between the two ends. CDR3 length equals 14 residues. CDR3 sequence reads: CASSAVGRSYEQYF. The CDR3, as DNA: TGTGCCAGCAGTGCCGTGGGAAGGTCCTACGAGCAGTACTTC.

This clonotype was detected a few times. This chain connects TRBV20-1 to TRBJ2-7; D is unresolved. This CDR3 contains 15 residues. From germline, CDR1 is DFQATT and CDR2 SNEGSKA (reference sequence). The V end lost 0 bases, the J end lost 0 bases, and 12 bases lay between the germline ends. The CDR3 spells CSARDPALSSYEQYF. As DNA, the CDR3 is TGCAGTGCTAGAGATCCGGCACTGAGCTCCTACGAGCAGTACTTC.

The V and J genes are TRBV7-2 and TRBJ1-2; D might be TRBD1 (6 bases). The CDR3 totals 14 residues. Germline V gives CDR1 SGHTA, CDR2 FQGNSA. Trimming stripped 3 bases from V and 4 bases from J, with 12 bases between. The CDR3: CASSFVRGGYGYTF. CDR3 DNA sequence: TGTGCCAGCAGCTTCGTCAGGGGTGGCTATGGCTACACCTTC. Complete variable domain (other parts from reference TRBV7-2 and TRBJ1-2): GAGVSQSPSNKVTEKGKDVELRCDPISGHTALYWYRQSLGQGLEFLIYFQGNSAPDKSGLPSDRFSAERTGGSVSTLTIQRTQQEDSAVYLCASSFVRGGYGYTFGSGTRLTVV.

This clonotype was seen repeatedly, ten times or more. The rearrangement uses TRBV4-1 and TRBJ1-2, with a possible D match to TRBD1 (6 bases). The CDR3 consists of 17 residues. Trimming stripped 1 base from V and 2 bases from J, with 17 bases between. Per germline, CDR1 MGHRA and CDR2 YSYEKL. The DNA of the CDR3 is TGCGCCAGCAGCCAAGTGGACTTTATAGGACAGAACTATGGCTACACCTTC. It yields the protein CASSQVDFIGQNYGYTF.

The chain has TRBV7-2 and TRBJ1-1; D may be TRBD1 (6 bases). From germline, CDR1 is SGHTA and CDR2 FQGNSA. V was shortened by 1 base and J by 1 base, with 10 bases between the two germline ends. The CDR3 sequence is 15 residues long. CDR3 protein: CASSLVGGTNTEAFF. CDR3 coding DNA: TGTGCCAGCAGCTTAGTCGGGGGCACGAACACTGAAGCTTTCTTT. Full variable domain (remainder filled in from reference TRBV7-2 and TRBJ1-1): GAGVSQSPSNKVTEKGKDVELRCDPISGHTALYWYRQSLGQGLEFLIYFQGNSAPDKSGLPSDRFSAERTGGSVSTLTIQRTQQEDSAVYLCASSLVGGTNTEAFFGQGTRLTVV.

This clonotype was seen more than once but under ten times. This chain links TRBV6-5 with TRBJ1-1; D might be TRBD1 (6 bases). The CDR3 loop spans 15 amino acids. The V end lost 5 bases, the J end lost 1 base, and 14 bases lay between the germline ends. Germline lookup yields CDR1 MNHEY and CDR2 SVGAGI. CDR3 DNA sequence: TGTGCCAGCAGTCAGAACGGACAGACGAACACTGAAGCTTTCTTT. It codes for CASSQNGQTNTEAFF.

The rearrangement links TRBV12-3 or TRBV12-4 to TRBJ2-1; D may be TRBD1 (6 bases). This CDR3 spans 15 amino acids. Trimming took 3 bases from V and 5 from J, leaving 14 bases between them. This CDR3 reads CASSFFGTRNNEQFF. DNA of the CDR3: TGTGCCAGCAGTTTCTTCGGGACAAGGAACAATGAGCAGTTCTTC.

The CDR3 region has the DNA TGCAGCGTTCAGACAGGGGGCTATGGGGCCAACGTCCTGACTTTC. Its translation is CSVQTGGYGANVLTF. The V gene is TRBV29-1, the J gene TRBJ2-6; 10 bases match TRBD1. This CDR3 is built from 15 residues. V lost 5 bases to trimming and J lost 3 bases; unmatched junction nucleotides: 4. Germline lookup yields CDR1 SQVTM and CDR2 ANQGSEA. The full variable domain, in which reference TRBV29-1 and TRBJ2-6 provide the parts outside the CDR3, is SAVISQKPSRDICQRGTSLTIQCQVDSQVTMMFWYRQQPGQSLTLIATANQGSEATYESGFVIDKFPISRPNLTFSTLTVSNMSPEDSSIYLCSVQTGGYGANVLTFGAGSRLTVL.